Listed below are T cell receptor beta chains from one sample, sequenced in a study of cytomegalovirus exposure and HLA in healthy donors. TCRdb keeps only in-frame clones here, not all; method: immunoSEQ multiplex PCR. The profile shows about 93,000 clones, 78% of them singletons. Source material: PBMCs. These receptors all come from a woman between 40 and 50 years old in good health and CMV-seronegative. The CDR3 runs from the conserved cysteine through the conserved F or W. A D gene is named only where the DNA matches it firmly. Rows may omit the clone size; those that give it use once, few, many or a size class.

TRBJ1-4 - TRBV7-9 15 - TGTGCCAGCAGCTCCGGGACTGCAACTAATGAAAAACTGTTTTTT CASSSGTATNEKLFF
TRBJ2-7 few TRBV6-5 14 - - CASSSSGVRYEQYF
TRBJ1-4 - TRBV11-2 17 TRBD1 TGTGCCAGCAGCCCACGGACAGGGTCACGAGGGGATGAAAAACTGTTTTTT CASSPRTGSRGDEKLFF
TRBJ1-1 - TRBV28 15 - TGTGCCAGCAGTTTATTTCAGGGGATGAACACTGAAGCTTTCTTT CASSLFQGMNTEAFF
TRBJ1-2 - TRBV19 14 TRBD1 TGTGCCAGTACCCCGGGGGCGGCAGGGGGATTCTACACCTTC CASTPGAAGGFYTF
TRBJ1-5 - TRBV19 16 TRBD1 TGTGCCAGTAACCCACAGGGACAGTTTAGCAATCAGCCCCAGCATTTT CASNPQGQFSNQPQHF
TRBJ2-5 - TRBV10-1 14 TRBD1 TGCGCCAGCAGTAAGAGGGACAGCCAAGAGACCCAGTACTTC CASSKRDSQETQYF
TRBJ2-1 - TRBV10-3 11 - TGTGCCATCAGTGTGAGCAATGAGCAGTTCTTC CAISVSNEQFF
TRBJ1-1 - TRBV11-2 13 - TGTGCCAGCAGTTCACAGGGCTACACTGAAGCTTTCTTT CASSSQGYTEAFF
TRBJ2-5 - TRBV11-2 12 - TGTGCCAGCAGCCGCGGGGAGGAGACCCAGTACTTC CASSRGEETQYF
TRBJ2-7 few TRBV5-6 15 TRBD2 TGTGCCAGCAGCTTGGATCTAGCGGGGGAGTACGAGCAGTACTTC CASSLDLAGEYEQYF
TRBJ1-1 once TRBV28 15 - TGTGCCAGCAGTCCACCGGCGGGTATGAACACTGAAGCTTTCTTT CASSPPAGMNTEAFF
TRBJ2-3 - TRBV27 14 - TGTGCCAGCAGTTTAGGGGACTTTTCAGATACGCAGTATTTT CASSLGDFSDTQYF
TRBJ2-7 few TRBV6-1 14 TRBD2 TGTGCCAGCAGTGTGGGACTAGCGCTCCACGAGCAGTACTTC CASSVGLALHEQYF
TRBJ2-1 - TRBV13 15 TRBD2 TGTGCCAGCAGCCCACTAGCGGGAGTGGGCAATGAGCAGTTCTTC CASSPLAGVGNEQFF
TRBJ1-4 - TRBV9 18 TRBD1 TGTGCCAGCAGCGCAGGACAGGGGGGGGTCGCGACTAATGAAAAACTGTTTTTT CASSAGQGGVATNEKLFF
TRBJ1-2 - TRBV18 16 - TGTGCCAGCTCACCCGTCGCCGTACGGCAGGGCTATGGCTACACCTTC CASSPVAVRQGYGYTF